This entry is about one T cell receptor beta chain. These data belong to a study of blood T cell repertoires in COVID-19. As for the study in general: Samples of COVID-19 (acute and convalescent) were obtained from the United States, Italy and Spain. T cells, B-cell-depleted T cells, or PBMCs provided the cDNA or gDNA that served as material.

The CDR3 has 14 residues. The germline V and J ends were trimmed by 4 bases and 5 bases, with 12 bases remaining between them. CDR1 and CDR2 from the germline V gene are GTSNPN and SVGIG (reference sequence). The protocol was immunoSEQ multiplex PCR, while the TCRdb copy is restricted to in-frame clones and leaves out a portion. The table includes approximately 82,000 clones, around 92% detected once. The source of this sequence is a woman aged 60 to 75 with active COVID-19. The specimen was peripheral blood. The chain is built from TRBV30 and TRBJ1-6; maybe TRBD1 (5 bases). CDR3 sequence reads: CAWNTGENNSPLHF. The CDR3 DNA reads TGTGCCTGGAATACAGGCGAAAATAATTCACCCCTCCACTTT. Together with reference TRBV30 and TRBJ1-6, the CDR3 gives the full variable domain: SQTIHQWPATLVQPVGSPLSLECTVEGTSNPNLYWYRQAAGRGLQLLFYSVGIGQISSEVPQNLSASRPQDRQFILSSKKLLLSDSGFYLCAWNTGENNSPLHFGNGTRLTVT.